Shown below are 11 T cell receptor beta chains from a single sample sequenced in a study of cytomegalovirus exposure and HLA in healthy donors. PCR primers comprised 60 Vbeta and 13 Jbeta primers. Only in-frame clones appear in the TCRdb table, and some are missing; sequencing was by immunoSEQ multiplex PCR. The listing records more than 40,000 clones. The source material was PBMCs. Receptors originate from a male donor in good health and CMV-seronegative.

The chain couples TRBV4-1 to TRBJ1-6; TRBD1 might be the D (5 bases). V was cut by 1 base and J by 11 bases, with 12 bases left in between. Looked up from germline, CDR1 is MGHRA and CDR2 is YSYEKL. The CDR3 contains 14 residues. The DNA of the CDR3 is TGCGCCAGCAGCCAAGGGTGGGACTATCCACCCCTCCACTTT. Its translation: CASSQGWDYPPLHF.

The chain uses TRBV7-9 and TRBJ1-1; 9 bases align to TRBD1. This CDR3 has 15 residues. J was trimmed by 8 bases and V by 5 bases; bases with no gene match: 12. Germline CDR1 reads SEHNR; CDR2 reads FQNEAQ (reference sequence). For the CDR3, the DNA is TGTGCCAGCAGCCTCTCCGGGGACAGGGTAGCGGAAGCTTTCTTT. Its protein product is CASSLSGDRVAEAFF.

This chain connects TRBV7-2 to TRBJ1-2; D not certain. The germline gives CDR1 SGHTA, CDR2 FQGNSA. Trimming left V 3 bases short and J 3 bases short, with 11 bases between. This CDR3 has 14 amino acids. CDR3 in amino acids: CASSFNPSDYGYTF. DNA of the CDR3: TGTGCCAGCAGCTTCAATCCATCGGACTATGGCTACACCTTC.

This chain uses TRBV7-9 with TRBJ2-5; 11 nucleotides align to TRBD1. CDR1 SEHNR and CDR2 FQNEAQ come from the germline V gene (reference sequence). The CDR3 length is 16 residues. Trimming cost V 2 bases and J 5 bases; bases outside gene matches: 7. CDR3 nucleotides: TGTGCCAGCAGCTTAACAGGACAGGGGGCTCGGGAGACCCAGTACTTC. This codes for CASSLTGQGARETQYF. Together with reference TRBV7-9 and TRBJ2-5, the CDR3 gives the full variable domain: DTGVSQNPRHKITKRGQNVTFRCDPISEHNRLYWYRQTLGQGPEFLTYFQNEAQLEKSRLLSDRFSAERPKGSFSTLEIQRTEQGDSAMYLCASSLTGQGARETQYFGPGTRLLVL.

The rearrangement links TRBV23-1 to TRBJ2-2, with D uncertain. TRBV23-1 is an ORF for which the function is uncertain. The CDR3 contains 14 residues. V lost 0 bases and J lost 5, with 7 bases in between. In DNA, the CDR3 is TGCGCCAGCAGTCAATCCTGGCAGACCGGGGAGCTGTTTTTT. This sequence encodes CASSQSWQTGELFF.

For the CDR3, the DNA is TGTGCCAGCAGTGTTGGCGAGGGGGATGATTCACCCCTCCACTTT. Its translation is CASSVGEGDDSPLHF. J is TRBJ1-6 and V is TRBV6-4, with a possible D match to TRBD1 (6 bases). V shed 4 bases and J shed 8 bases, with 15 bases lying between them. CDR3 length: 15 residues. CDR1 is MRHNA, CDR2 SNTAGT, per germline.

The J gene is TRBJ2-7, the V gene TRBV9, with D perhaps TRBD2 (6 bases). V lost 3 bases to trimming and J lost 0 bases, with 7 bases between them. CDR3 size: 13 residues. In germline, CDR1 is SGDLS, CDR2 YYNGEE. The CDR3 DNA is TGTGCCAGCAGCGCCGGGAGCTCCTACGAGCAGTACTTC. Translated, it gives CASSAGSSYEQYF.

The chain carries TRBV29-1 and TRBJ2-3; D remains ambiguous. The germline V gene has CDR1 SQVTM and CDR2 ANQGSEA. V was cut by 7 bases and J by 4 bases, with 6 bases left in between. The CDR3 is 10 residues long. The CDR3 protein is CSALADTQYF. CDR3 DNA sequence: TGCAGCGCACTGGCAGATACGCAGTATTTT.

V and J are TRBV14 and TRBJ2-7, with D maybe TRBD1 (6 bases). Germline CDR1 and CDR2: SGHDN and FVKESK. Trimming cost V 4 bases and J 2 bases, with 9 bases left between them. This CDR3 has 13 amino acids. The CDR3 sequence: CASSRGTPYEQYF. The CDR3, as DNA: TGTGCCAGCAGCCGAGGGACACCCTACGAGCAGTACTTC. Using reference TRBV14 and TRBJ2-7 for the parts outside the CDR3, the full variable domain is EAGVTQFPSHSVIEKGQTVTLRCDPISGHDNLYWYRRVMGKEIKFLLHFVKESKQDESGMPNNRFLAERTGGTYSTLKVQPAELEDSGVYFCASSRGTPYEQYFGPGTRLTVT.

The chain recombines TRBV6-5 with TRBJ2-3; possibly TRBD1 for D (5 bases). Trimming shortened V by 2 bases and J by 2 bases, and 8 bases separated the two germline ends. Germline V gene lookup returns CDR1 MNHEY and CDR2 SVGAGI. This CDR3 is 14 amino acids long. The CDR3 reads CASSYAGLTDTQYF. The CDR3 DNA follows: TGTGCCAGCAGTTACGCAGGGCTCACAGATACGCAGTATTTT.

V is TRBV29-1 and J is TRBJ2-5; D may be TRBD1 (5 bases). Trimming took off 7 bases at V and 4 bases at J, with 16 bases between the two ends. The CDR3 spans 13 residues. Germline CDR1 and CDR2: SQVTM and ANQGSEA. The chain's CDR3 is CSADQDSGETQYF. CDR3 nucleotides: TGCAGCGCTGACCAAGACAGTGGAGAGACCCAGTACTTC.